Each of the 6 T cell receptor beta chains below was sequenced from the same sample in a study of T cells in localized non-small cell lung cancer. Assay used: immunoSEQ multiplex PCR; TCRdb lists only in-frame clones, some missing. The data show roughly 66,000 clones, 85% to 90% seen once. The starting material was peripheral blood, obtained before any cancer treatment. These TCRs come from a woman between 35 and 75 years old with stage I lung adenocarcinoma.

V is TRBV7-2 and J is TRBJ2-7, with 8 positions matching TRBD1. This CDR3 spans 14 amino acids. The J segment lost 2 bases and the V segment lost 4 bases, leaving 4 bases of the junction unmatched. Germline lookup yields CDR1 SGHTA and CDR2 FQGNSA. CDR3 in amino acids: CASSSSDRAYEQYF. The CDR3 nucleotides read TGTGCCAGCAGCTCGTCGGACAGGGCCTACGAGCAGTACTTC.

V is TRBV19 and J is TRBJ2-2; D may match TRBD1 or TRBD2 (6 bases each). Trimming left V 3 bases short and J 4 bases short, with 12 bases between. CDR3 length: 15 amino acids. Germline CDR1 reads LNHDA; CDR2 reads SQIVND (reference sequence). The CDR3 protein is CASSMGGRITGELFF. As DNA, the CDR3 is TGTGCCAGTAGTATGGGGGGCCGAATCACCGGGGAGCTGTTTTTT.

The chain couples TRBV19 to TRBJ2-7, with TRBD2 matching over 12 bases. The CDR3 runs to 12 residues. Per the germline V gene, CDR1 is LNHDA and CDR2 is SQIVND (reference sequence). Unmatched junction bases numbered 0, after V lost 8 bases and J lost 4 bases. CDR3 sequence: CASGTSGYEQYF. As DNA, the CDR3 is TGTGCCAGTGGGACTAGCGGGTACGAGCAGTACTTC.

The CDR3 DNA reads TGTGCCAGTAGTATCGTCCCCAGCAACAACAATGAGCAGTTCTTC. Translated: CASSIVPSNNNEQFF. V gene TRBV19 combines with J gene TRBJ2-1, with D hard to call. The germline V and J ends were trimmed by 3 bases and 5 bases, with 14 bases remaining between them. CDR3 length: 15 residues. Per the germline V gene, CDR1 is LNHDA and CDR2 is SQIVND (reference sequence).

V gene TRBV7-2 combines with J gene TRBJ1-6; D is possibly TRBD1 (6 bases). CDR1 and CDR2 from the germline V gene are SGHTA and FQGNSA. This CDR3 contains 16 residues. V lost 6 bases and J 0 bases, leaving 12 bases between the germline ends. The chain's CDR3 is CASREGGSSYNSPLHF. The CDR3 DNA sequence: TGTGCCAGCAGAGAGGGGGGAAGCTCCTATAATTCACCCCTCCACTTT. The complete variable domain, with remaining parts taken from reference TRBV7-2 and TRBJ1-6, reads GAGVSQSPSNKVTEKGKDVELRCDPISGHTALYWYRQSLGQGLEFLIYFQGNSAPDKSGLPSDRFSAERTGGSVSTLTIQRTQQEDSAVYLCASREGGSSYNSPLHFGNGTRLTVT.

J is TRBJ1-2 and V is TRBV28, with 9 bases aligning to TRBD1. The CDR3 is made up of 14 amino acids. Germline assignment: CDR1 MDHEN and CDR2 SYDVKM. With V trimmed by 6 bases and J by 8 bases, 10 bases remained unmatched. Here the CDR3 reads CASSSVGTGLGYTF. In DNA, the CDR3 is TGTGCCAGCAGCTCCGTTGGGACAGGGCTCGGCTACACCTTC.